The 30 T cell receptor beta chains presented below share a single source sample, sequenced in a study of CD8 T cells in ankylosing spondylitis. TCRdb independently ran MiXCR on the 5' RACE reads; one entry per CDR3 protein. The table lists 310,000 or so distinct CDR3 sequences, about 20% of them singletons. Sample: blood, either unsorted or a sorted T cell fraction (not recorded which). These receptors originate from a male donor with ankylosing spondylitis or in good health (not recorded which).

In its sample, this clonotype was seen a few times. The V gene is TRBV7-6, the J gene TRBJ1-1; D call uncertain. The germline V gene has CDR1 SGHVS and CDR2 FNYEAQ. CDR3 length: 13 amino acids. V dropped 5 bases and J dropped 1 base, with 8 bases sitting between them. The CDR3 DNA follows: TGTGCCAGCAGCCCCGCGGCGAACACTGAAGCTTTCTTT. This codes for CASSPAANTEAFF.

This clonotype came up a few times. CDR3 protein: CASSPTGGADTQYF. The CDR3 bases are TGCGCCAGCAGCCCGACAGGGGGCGCAGATACGCAGTATTTT. This chain uses TRBV5-1 with TRBJ2-3, with 10 bases aligning to TRBD1. The germline V gene has CDR1 SGHRS and CDR2 YFSETQ. The CDR3 runs 14 residues. The V and J ends lost 4 bases and 4 bases, in that order; junction bases with no gene match: 3.

The chain links TRBV3-1 to TRBJ2-1, with 14 bases matching TRBD2. The V and J ends lost 4 bases and 5 bases, in that order; junction bases with no gene match: 4. Germline values: CDR1 LGHDT, CDR2 YNNKEL (reference sequence). The CDR3 loop spans 16 amino acids. The CDR3 DNA is TGTGCCAGCAGCCGACTAGCGGGGGGGAGAGACAATGAGCAGTTCTTC. Its translation: CASSRLAGGRDNEQFF.

This sequence joins TRBV12-3 or TRBV12-4 and TRBJ1-4, with 9 bases aligning to TRBD1. J lost 7 bases, V lost 4 bases, and 10 bases had no gene match. The CDR3 is 16 amino acids. Here the CDR3 DNA reads TGTGCCAGCAGTTCAGGGCCGGGACAGGGCATTGAAAAACTGTTTTTT. This codes for CASSSGPGQGIEKLFF.

The rearrangement uses TRBV7-9 and TRBJ1-2, with 9 bases aligning to TRBD1. Germline V gene data show CDR1 as SEHNR and CDR2 as FQNEAQ (reference sequence). This CDR3 is built from 16 residues. V shed 4 bases and J 4 bases; nucleotides not matched to a gene: 10. CDR3 sequence: CASSSGTGKSFYGYTF. As DNA, the CDR3 is TGTGCCAGCAGCTCCGGGACAGGGAAGAGTTTCTATGGCTACACCTTC.

This rearrangement joins TRBV3-1 to TRBJ2-2; D gene uncertain. Germline lookup yields CDR1 LGHDT and CDR2 YNNKEL (reference sequence). With 3 bases removed from V and 1 base from J, the gap between germline ends came to 9 bases. This CDR3 is 15 amino acids long. The CDR3 region has the DNA TGTGCCAGCAGCCACCGAAACCGGAACACCGGGGAGCTGTTTTTT. Amino acid sequence: CASSHRNRNTGELFF.

The rearrangement joins TRBV5-1 to TRBJ2-3; a possible D gene is TRBD1 (6 bases). V lost 0 bases and J 2 bases, leaving 7 bases between the germline ends. The V gene's germline CDR1 is SGHRS and CDR2 YFSETQ. The CDR3 length is 14 residues. The chain's CDR3 is CASSLGQATDTQYF. As DNA, the CDR3 is TGCGCCAGCAGCTTGGGACAGGCCACAGATACGCAGTATTTT.

The rearrangement uses TRBV12-3 or TRBV12-4 and TRBJ2-2; 12 bases fit TRBD2. This CDR3 spans 14 amino acids. V trimming: 7 bases; J trimming: 7 bases; junction bases outside the gene matches: 4. CDR3 bases: TGTGCCAGCAAACCTAGCGGGGGGGGCGGGGAGCTGTTTTTT. Protein product: CASKPSGGGGELFF.

This clonotype has ten or more counts. The chain joins TRBV7-3 to TRBJ2-5, with a possible D match to TRBD2 (7 bases). This CDR3 has 13 amino acids. Germline V gene data show CDR1 as SGHTA and CDR2 as FQGTGA. Trimming shortened V by 5 bases and J by 2 bases, and 9 bases separated the two germline ends. This chain's CDR3 is CASSKGGQETQYF. The CDR3 coding sequence is TGTGCCAGCAGCAAGGGGGGGCAAGAGACCCAGTACTTC. Full variable domain (outside the CDR3, taken from reference TRBV7-3 and TRBJ2-5): GAGVSQTPSNKVTEKGKYVELRCDPISGHTALYWYRQSLGQGPEFLIYFQGTGAADDSGLPNDRFFAVRPEGSVSTLKIQRTERGDSAVYLCASSKGGQETQYFGPGTRLLVL.

The chain combines TRBV7-2 with TRBJ2-2; D is unclear. The ends were cut back, 3 bases at V and 1 base at J, with 12 bases in the middle. This CDR3 is 16 amino acids long. From germline, CDR1 is SGHTA and CDR2 FQGNSA. The CDR3 here is CASSFQSGLNTGELFF. The CDR3 nucleotides are TGTGCCAGCAGCTTCCAGTCAGGATTGAACACCGGGGAGCTGTTTTTT.

V gene TRBV20-1 combines with J gene TRBJ2-1, with 13 bases that match TRBD2. The V and J ends lost 5 bases and 7 bases, in that order; junction bases with no gene match: 5. CDR3 length: 14 residues. The germline V gene encodes CDR1 DFQATT and CDR2 SNEGSKA (reference sequence). CDR3 in DNA: TGCAGTGCTGGGCGGACTAGCGGGGGTAATGAGCAGTTCTTC. Amino acids: CSAGRTSGGNEQFF.

The chain is built from TRBV20-1 and TRBJ2-3; TRBD1 aligns across 8 bases. The junction had 9 bases not matched to a gene; V was cut back by 7 bases and J by 3 bases. Looked up from germline, CDR1 is DFQATT and CDR2 is SNEGSKA (reference sequence). The CDR3 is made up of 14 amino acids. Written as DNA, the CDR3 is TGCAGTGTCTCGGACAGGGAGGTTACAGATACGCAGTATTTT. It encodes CSVSDREVTDTQYF.

This clonotype was detected ten times or more. The chain uses TRBV7-8 and TRBJ1-1; the D gene is possibly TRBD1 (5 bases). CDR3 length equals 14 residues. The V and J ends lost 1 base and 7 bases respectively, with 13 bases between them. The germline CDR1 and CDR2 sequences are SGHVS and FQNEAQ. In DNA, the CDR3 is TGTGCCAGCAGCTTAGGGGAGGTACAGGTTGAAGCTTTCTTT. The encoded protein is CASSLGEVQVEAFF.

This clonotype was recorded many times. This sequence joins TRBV28 and TRBJ1-1; the D is unclear. CDR1 MDHEN and CDR2 SYDVKM come from the germline V gene. The CDR3 is made up of 13 amino acids. The germline V and J ends were trimmed by 5 bases and 3 bases, with 10 bases remaining between them. This chain's CDR3 is CASSPLGYTEAFF. In nucleotides, the CDR3 is TGTGCCAGCAGTCCTTTAGGGTACACTGAAGCTTTCTTT.

The chain recombines TRBV28 with TRBJ2-3; TRBD2 aligns across 11 bases. V trimming: 6 bases; J trimming: 4 bases; junction bases outside the gene matches: 3. CDR3 length equals 14 residues. Germline V CDR1 and CDR2: MDHEN, SYDVKM. The CDR3 DNA follows: TGTGCCAGCAGAGCGGGACTAGCGGCAGATACGCAGTATTTT. Amino acids: CASRAGLAADTQYF.

The chain combines TRBV12-3 or TRBV12-4 with TRBJ2-1; no reliable D call. This CDR3 spans 14 amino acids. V shed 6 bases and J shed 6 bases, with 15 bases lying between them. In DNA, the CDR3 is TGTGCCAGCAGCCCCGACTGGGTCCCCAATGAGCAGTTCTTC. This encodes CASSPDWVPNEQFF.

The rearrangement joins TRBV2 to TRBJ2-2, with D maybe TRBD1 (6 bases). Germline V gives CDR1 SNHLY, CDR2 FYNNEI. V lost 5 bases and J lost 0, with 25 bases in between. CDR3 size: 20 residues. Here the CDR3 reads CASSITGTAAYYANTGELFF. Here the CDR3 DNA reads TGTGCCAGCAGTATAACAGGGACGGCGGCTTATTACGCGAACACCGGGGAGCTGTTTTTT.

In DNA form, the CDR3 reads TGCGCCAGCAGGGGTCAGAGCTCTGGGGCCAACGTCCTGACTTTC. It is translated as CASRGQSSGANVLTF. The chain links TRBV5-1 to TRBJ2-6; D is undetermined. Germline V gene data show CDR1 as SGHRS and CDR2 as YFSETQ. The CDR3 runs to 15 residues. Trimming shortened V by 5 bases and J by 0 bases, and 9 bases separated the two germline ends.

This clonotype was recorded at least ten times. The chain carries TRBV7-8 and TRBJ1-1, with no clear D. Germline V gives CDR1 SGHVS, CDR2 FQNEAQ. The CDR3 is 11 amino acids. V was trimmed by 1 base and J by 7 bases, leaving 4 bases between them. CDR3 residues: CASSLGNEAFF. CDR3 in DNA: TGTGCCAGCAGCTTAGGTAATGAAGCTTTCTTT.

V is TRBV12-3 or TRBV12-4 and J is TRBJ1-2; tentatively, D is TRBD1 (5 bases). CDR3 size: 13 residues. Trimming pared 3 bases from V and 4 bases from J, leaving 9 bases between. The CDR3 is CASSLGGLYGYTF. DNA for the CDR3: TGTGCCAGCAGTTTGGGGGGACTCTATGGCTACACCTTC.

A few counts support this clonotype. V is TRBV12-3 or TRBV12-4 and J is TRBJ2-7, with D possibly TRBD1 on 5 matching bases. Between the trimmed V and J ends, which lost 3 bases and 7 bases, there was a span of 13 bases. This CDR3 has 13 residues. CDR3 sequence: CASSFSQGIEQYV. The DNA of the CDR3 is TGTGCCAGCAGTTTCTCGCAGGGAATTGAGCAGTACGTC.

The gene calls are TRBV20-1 and TRBJ2-7; D is possibly TRBD2 (5 bases). Trimming left V 3 bases short and J 0 bases short, with 12 bases between. The germline gives CDR1 DFQATT, CDR2 SNEGSKA (reference sequence). The CDR3 has 14 residues. The CDR3 protein is CSASISASSYEQYV. As DNA, the CDR3 is TGCAGTGCTAGTATTAGCGCAAGCTCCTACGAGCAGTACGTC.

This clonotype was recorded a few times. V usage is TRBV7-3 and J usage is TRBJ2-3; 8 bases agree with TRBD1. V gave up 7 bases and J gave up 2 bases; unmatched junction bases: 11. The germline V gene encodes CDR1 SGHTA and CDR2 FQGTGA. CDR3 length: 16 residues. The DNA of the CDR3 is TGTGCCAGCATCCAATTCCGGGACAGGTCCACAGATACGCAGTATTTT. It yields the protein CASIQFRDRSTDTQYF.

This chain joins TRBV7-9 and TRBJ2-1; D not resolved. Germline CDR1 is SEHNR and CDR2 is FQNEAQ (reference sequence). The CDR3 is 16 amino acids. With 5 bases removed from V and 2 bases from J, the gap between germline ends came to 16 bases. CDR3: CASSPHVGLTYNEQFF. In DNA form, the CDR3 reads TGTGCCAGCAGCCCCCACGTGGGGTTGACCTACAATGAGCAGTTCTTC.

V and J are TRBV3-1 and TRBJ2-5; 10 bases are shared with TRBD2. CDR1 is LGHDT and CDR2 is YNNKEL in the germline V gene (reference sequence). This CDR3 is 16 amino acids long. V dropped 1 base and J dropped 5; count of bases not matched to a gene: 7. Here the CDR3 DNA reads TGTGCCAGCAGCCAAGCACAACTAGCGGGAAGGGAGACCCAGTACTTC. This sequence encodes CASSQAQLAGRETQYF.

This clonotype was counted a few times. V gene TRBV19 combines with J gene TRBJ2-1, with D perhaps matching TRBD1 (6 bases). Germline V lookup: CDR1 LNHDA, CDR2 SQIVND (reference sequence). The CDR3 length is 15 residues. The germline V and J ends were trimmed by 3 bases and 3 bases, with 12 bases remaining between them. The CDR3 DNA sequence: TGTGCCAGTAGTATCGGCGTCAGGGGCTACAATGAGCAGTTCTTC. Its protein is CASSIGVRGYNEQFF.

This clonotype was observed many times. The rearrangement joins TRBV6-1 to TRBJ2-1; weak D call: TRBD2 (5 bases). Trimming cost V 1 base and J 4 bases, with 17 bases left between them. CDR3 size: 17 residues. Germline V lookup: CDR1 MNHNS, CDR2 SASEGT. This CDR3 reads CASSEGTGRVLYNEQFF. The DNA of the CDR3 is TGTGCCAGCAGTGAAGGGACCGGGCGGGTGCTGTACAATGAGCAGTTCTTC.

Notes on this clonotype: Given a much more abundant clone one base away, this may be a read error. No conserved phenylalanine or tryptophan is present at the end of the CDR3, so a read error is the likely explanation. This chain uses TRBV7-8 with TRBJ2-7; the D is unclear. The CDR3 extends over 12 amino acids. V shed 1 base and J shed 7 bases, with 8 bases lying between them. CDR1 is SGHVS, CDR2 FQNEAQ, per germline. The CDR3 sequence: CASSLDLGEQYA. In DNA, the CDR3 is TGTGCCAGCAGCTTAGATCTGGGGGAGCAGTACGCC.

The chain joins TRBV12-3 or TRBV12-4 to TRBJ2-1; 13 nucleotides match TRBD2. J lost 6 bases, V lost 3 bases, and 2 bases had no gene match. This CDR3 is built from 15 residues. CDR3 sequence: CASSLGLAGFNEQFF. The CDR3 coding sequence is TGTGCCAGCAGTTTGGGACTAGCGGGGTTCAATGAGCAGTTCTTC.

V usage is TRBV7-2 and J usage is TRBJ2-5; the match to TRBD1 covers 9 bases. V was clipped by 4 bases and J by 5 bases; unmatched bases: 8. The CDR3 loop spans 15 amino acids. CDR1 is SGHTA and CDR2 is FQGNSA in the germline V gene. The CDR3 spells CASSSRQGGWETQYF. CDR3 coding DNA: TGTGCCAGCAGCTCCCGACAGGGGGGTTGGGAGACCCAGTACTTC. The variable domain in full, completed from reference TRBV7-2 and TRBJ2-5, reads GAGVSQSPSNKVTEKGKDVELRCDPISGHTALYWYRQSLGQGLEFLIYFQGNSAPDKSGLPSDRFSAERTGGSVSTLTIQRTQQEDSAVYLCASSSRQGGWETQYFGPGTRLLVL.